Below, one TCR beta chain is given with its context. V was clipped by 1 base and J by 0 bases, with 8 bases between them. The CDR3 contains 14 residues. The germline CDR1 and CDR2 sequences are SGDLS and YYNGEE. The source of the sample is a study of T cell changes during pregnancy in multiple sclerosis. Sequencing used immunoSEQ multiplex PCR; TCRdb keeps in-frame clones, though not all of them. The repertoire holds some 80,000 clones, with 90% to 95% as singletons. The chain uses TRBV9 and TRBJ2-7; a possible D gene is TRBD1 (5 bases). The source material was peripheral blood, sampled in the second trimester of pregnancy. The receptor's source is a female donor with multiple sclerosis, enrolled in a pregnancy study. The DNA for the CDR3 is TGTGCCAGCAGCGTACAGGGTCCCTCCTACGAGCAGTACTTC. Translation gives CASSVQGPSYEQYF.